The entry below describes one TCR beta chain. The clone's antigen remains unknown. No much larger clone is present one base from it, and per-base qualities are unavailable. Each collaborating institution followed its own protocols to collect whole blood in K2EDTA tubes. For TCRbeta analysis, collaborators shipped samples in one of three forms: frozen whole blood, isolated PBMCs, or DNA extracted from either of those sample types. This specimen comes from a study of blood T cell repertoires in COVID-19 (dated by TCRdb to 2020 to 2022). Background for the entire study: Samples from collaborators originated in the United States, Italy and Spain and spanned both the acute and convalescent phases of COVID-19. The material from the prospective study consisted of cDNA or gDNA derived from T cells, B-cell-depleted T cells, or PBMCs. The dataset comprised deeply sampled blood TCRbeta repertoires from subjects exposed to, actively infected with, or recovered from COVID-19. The repertoires were made available in a free public database intended to serve as a resource for research on the immune response to SARS-CoV-2. Samples were obtained from the ongoing ImmuneRACE study (first 160 participants) and from roughly 1,300 subjects provided by 6 global collaborators. A de-identified subject ID, COVID-19 status, age in years and sex were almost always included in the sample metadata. Where HLA class I and class II types were available, the types were taken from metadata supplied by the sample provider, not from assay-based typing.

V loses 0 bases, J loses 2 bases, and the germline ends lie 15 bases apart. The CDR3 spans 16 residues, from the cysteine through the phenylalanine. Solely the CDR3 DNA is kept, with 48 bases framed from the first base. Per the germline V gene (reference sequence), SGHKS is the CDR1 and YYEKEE is the CDR2. Overall study results and their limits: The amount of clinical and demographic metadata varied by source and participant and was provided uncurated.

TCRbeta CDR3 regions were amplified from genomic DNA using the immunoSEQ Assay, a bias-controlled multiplex PCR. Per the original workflow: The number of nucleated cells in each sample was estimated by amplification of reference gene primers within the assay. To quantify the absolute abundance of each unique TCRbeta CDR3 rearrangement, sequence reads were collapsed and filtered. Productive Simpson clonality was computed per sample as the square root of Simpson's diversity index over productive rearrangements. The source is immuneACCESS, and TCRdb retained only in-frame sequences with V and J called. Part of the clones is not carried over; for the studies checked, unresolved V genes explain less than half of this, and the remainder is unexplained. V, J and clone size reflect that table, while D and trimming were determined from the DNA. The sample data list 250,000 to 350,000 clones, and 88% of these were observed just once. Roughly 9.1% of the sample belongs to the ten largest clones.

This receptor chain uses TRBV5-5 and TRBJ2-7; the D gene is possibly TRBD2, with 6 bases matching. This receptor was taken from a man aged 18 to 35 with active or convalescent COVID-19. The sequenced sample consisted of peripheral blood. The CDR3 region reads CASSLEDYPSTYEQYF. DNA sequence: TGTGCCAGCAGCTTGGAGGACTATCCGTCAACCTACGAGCAGTACTTC.